A single sample is the source of the 19 T cell receptor beta chains below, sequenced in a study of human T cells and chemical hapten exposure. MiXCR, run by TCRdb on the RACE reads, gives a single entry per CDR3 protein. Here the sample spans around 330,000 distinct CDR3 sequences, around 5% being singletons. Time point described: pre-sensitization, week 0. Treatment given: therapeutic diphenylcyclopropenone sensitization with weekly scalp DPC. The sequencing here drew on whole blood, taken in connection with sensitization to the hapten diphenylcyclopropenone (DPC). These TCRs come from a woman under 30 with alopecia areata. Some clones in this sample may be carry-over from other donors' samples.

This clonotype was counted at least ten times. The rearrangement uses TRBV7-2 and TRBJ2-4; a weak D match, TRBD1 (5 bases). CDR1 is SGHTA and CDR2 is FQGNSA in the germline V gene. Trimming stripped 2 bases from V and 12 bases from J, with 20 bases between. The CDR3 loop spans 15 amino acids. CDR3 sequence reads: CASSLIQGSPQPQYF. The CDR3 nucleotides are TGTGCCAGCAGCTTAATCCAGGGAAGCCCTCAGCCTCAGTACTTC.

About this clonotype itself: A much larger clone lies one base from this, so it may be a read error. The chain uses TRBV7-2 and TRBJ2-1; 7 bases are a match to TRBD1. Germline V CDR1 and CDR2: SGHTA, FQGNSA. The CDR3 runs to 15 residues. The CDR3 coding sequence is TGTGCCGGCAGCCCACAGGGCCGGGACAGCAATGAGCAGTTCTTC. It specifies CAGSPQGRDSNEQFF. Combining the CDR3 with reference TRBV7-2 and TRBJ2-1 gives the whole variable domain GAGVSQSPSNKVTEKGKDVELRCDPISGHTALYWYRQSLGQGLEFLIYFQGNSAPDKSGLPSDRFSAERTGGSVSTLTIQRTQQEDSAVYLCAGSPQGRDSNEQFFGPGTRLTVL.

This clonotype was found many times. The V and J genes are TRBV6-2 or TRBV6-3 and TRBJ1-5; perhaps TRBD1 as D (5 bases). The CDR3 length is 16 residues. Germline V gives CDR1 MNHEY, CDR2 SVGEGT. V shed 6 bases and J shed 2 bases, with 17 bases lying between them. The CDR3, as DNA: TGTGCCAGCAGCCCCACCGGGGCGCGGGGCAATCAGCCCCAGCATTTT. Its translation is CASSPTGARGNQPQHF.

This rearrangement joins TRBV9 to TRBJ2-1; D tentatively fits TRBD1 or TRBD2 (5 bases each). Trimming took 0 bases from V and 5 from J, leaving 12 bases between them. The length of the CDR3 is 15 residues. CDR1 and CDR2 (germline): SGDLS, YYNGEE. This chain's CDR3 is CASSVAGRVDNEQFF. In nucleotides, the CDR3 is TGTGCCAGCAGCGTAGCGGGGCGGGTGGACAATGAGCAGTTCTTC.

V usage is TRBV5-1 and J usage is TRBJ2-2, with 9 positions matching TRBD1. This CDR3 spans 16 amino acids. Germline trimming cut 1 base from V and 7 bases from J; bases unmatched to any gene: 8. CDR1 and CDR2 from the germline V gene are SGHRS and YFSETQ. CDR3 in amino acids: CASSLPRTGADGELFF. CDR3 in DNA: TGCGCCAGCAGCTTGCCCCGGACAGGGGCGGACGGGGAGCTGTTTTTT.

This clonotype has at least ten counts. The chain recombines TRBV7-8 with TRBJ1-1; no clear D gene. Germline CDR1 SGHVS, CDR2 FQNEAQ. Trimming stripped 5 bases from V and 2 bases from J, with 3 bases between. This CDR3 is built from 11 residues. In nucleotides, the CDR3 is TGTGCCAGCAGCATAAACACTGAAGCTTTCTTT. Translation gives CASSINTEAFF.

This clonotype was observed a handful of times. This rearrangement joins TRBV6-2 or TRBV6-3 to TRBJ1-2, with D uncertain. Germline V gene data show CDR1 as MNHEY and CDR2 as SVGEGT. V lost 0 bases and J 8 bases, leaving 13 bases between the germline ends. The CDR3 is made up of 14 amino acids. In nucleotides, the CDR3 is TGTGCCAGCAGTTACTCGACGGGGATTAAAGGCTACACCTTC. Translation gives CASSYSTGIKGYTF.

There are many counts of this clonotype. The CDR3 DNA reads TGCAGCGTTGAAGATCCAGCAGGCACAGATACGCAGTATTTT. Protein sequence: CSVEDPAGTDTQYF. The V call is TRBV29-1, the J call TRBJ2-3; D is ambiguous. Germline values: CDR1 SQVTM, CDR2 ANQGSEA. This CDR3 is built from 14 residues. V lost 0 bases, J lost 1 base, and 8 bases lay in between.

This clonotype occurred a few times. The chain recombines TRBV20-1 with TRBJ2-7; 8 bases are shared with TRBD2. Germline loops: CDR1 DFQATT, CDR2 SNEGSKA (reference sequence). CDR3 length: 15 amino acids. V was pared by 0 bases and J by 4 bases, with 8 bases of the junction left unmatched. The CDR3 region has the DNA TGCAGTGCTAGAGATATCCGACGGGGGGGTTACGAGCAGTACTTC. Amino acid sequence: CSARDIRRGGYEQYF.

Only a few counts were recorded for this clonotype. This chain joins TRBV2 and TRBJ2-1, with TRBD2 identical over 7 bases. The V and J ends lost 11 bases and 0 bases, in that order; junction bases with no gene match: 7. The CDR3 runs 14 residues. Germline CDR1 and CDR2: SNHLY and FYNNEI. Written as DNA, the CDR3 is TGTGCCCGCTCAGCGGGGAGCTCCTACAATGAGCAGTTCTTC. Translated, it gives CARSAGSSYNEQFF. The full variable domain, rest sourced from reference TRBV2 and TRBJ2-1, is EPEVTQTPSHQVTQMGQEVILRCVPISNHLYFYWYRQILGQKVEFLVSFYNNEISEKSEIFDDQFSVERPDGSNFTLKIRSTKLEDSAMYFCARSAGSSYNEQFFGPGTRLTVL.

This clonotype was recorded many times. The chain links TRBV6-5 to TRBJ1-5, with D uncertain. CDR1 and CDR2 from the germline V gene are MNHEY and SVGAGI. This CDR3 has 13 residues. V gave up 0 bases and J gave up 4 bases, with 4 bases separating them. CDR3 nucleotides: TGTGCCAGCAGTTACTCGCGGAATCAGCCCCAGCATTTT. As protein: CASSYSRNQPQHF.

This clonotype was counted at least ten times. The chain has TRBV20-1 and TRBJ2-7, with a possible D match to TRBD2 (5 bases). V lost 7 bases to trimming and J lost 3 bases, with 13 bases between them. CDR3 length: 12 residues. Germline CDR1 DFQATT, CDR2 SNEGSKA (reference sequence). In nucleotides, the CDR3 is TGCAGTGTCGCGGACTCCTACTACGAGCAGTACTTC. Translating it yields CSVADSYYEQYF.

This clonotype has ten or more counts. The CDR3 DNA is TGTGCCAGCAGCGTAGGGGACATGGCCTACGAGCAGTACTTC. Its protein is CASSVGDMAYEQYF. The chain has TRBV9 and TRBJ2-7; maybe TRBD1 (6 bases). Trimming removed 0 bases at V and 2 bases at J, with 9 bases between. The CDR3 covers 14 residues. The germline V gene encodes CDR1 SGDLS and CDR2 YYNGEE. The whole variable domain, remainder taken from reference TRBV9 and TRBJ2-7, is DSGVTQTPKHLITATGQRVTLRCSPRSGDLSVYWYQQSLDQGLQFLIQYYNGEERAKGNILERFSAQQFPDLHSELNLSSLELGDSALYFCASSVGDMAYEQYFGPGTRLTVT.

This clonotype was observed many times. The chain employs TRBV7-9 and TRBJ1-2; the D gene is possibly TRBD1 (5 bases). This CDR3 has 14 residues. Germline CDR1 SEHNR, CDR2 FQNEAQ (reference sequence). With 3 bases removed from V and 5 bases from J, the gap between germline ends came to 13 bases. The CDR3 spells CASSFVGGLYGYTF. CDR3 nucleotides: TGTGCCAGCAGCTTTGTGGGGGGACTGTATGGCTACACCTTC.

J is TRBJ2-2 and V is TRBV12-3 or TRBV12-4, with 8 bases that match TRBD2. The CDR3 consists of 15 residues. The ends lost 5 bases at V and 5 bases at J; junction bases unmatched: 7. DNA of the CDR3: TGTGCCAGCAGTCTCCACGGGGGGGGGACCGGGGAGCTGTTTTTT. This codes for CASSLHGGGTGELFF.

This clonotype appeared many times. CDR3 DNA sequence: TGTGCTAGTGGTTTCGAGAGACAGGGGTTAACTGAAGCTTTCTTT. Protein sequence: CASGFERQGLTEAFF. The V gene is TRBV12-5, the J gene TRBJ1-1, with 8 bases that match TRBD1. The ends lost 3 bases at V and 5 bases at J; junction bases unmatched: 8. Germline assignment: CDR1 LGHNT and CDR2 FRNRAP. The CDR3 contains 15 residues.

This clonotype showed up just a few times. The V gene is TRBV5-1, the J gene TRBJ1-6, with D perhaps matching TRBD1 (5 bases). Trimming pared 4 bases from V and 5 bases from J, leaving 10 bases between. This CDR3 contains 14 residues. Germline-derived CDR1 and CDR2 are SGHRS and YFSETQ. The CDR3 region has the DNA TGCGCCAGCAGCCCGGGACGGAATAATTCACCCCTCCACTTT. Its protein is CASSPGRNNSPLHF.

There are a few counts of this clonotype. This sequence joins TRBV24-1 and TRBJ2-5; D gene ambiguous. Trimming left V 4 bases short and J 2 bases short, with 7 bases between. This CDR3 has 13 amino acids. The germline V gene encodes CDR1 KGHDR and CDR2 SFDVKD. The CDR3 region is CATSDPLQETQYF. In DNA form, the CDR3 reads TGTGCCACCAGTGACCCACTGCAAGAGACCCAGTACTTC.

At least ten counts were recorded for this clonotype. The chain recombines TRBV2 with TRBJ2-6; D might be TRBD2 (6 bases). Trimming took 4 bases from V and 0 from J, leaving 13 bases between them. The CDR3 has 17 amino acids. Germline V gene sequence: CDR1 SNHLY, CDR2 FYNNEI. This CDR3 is CASSAGLKFSGANVLTF. CDR3 DNA sequence: TGTGCCAGCAGTGCGGGACTTAAGTTCTCTGGGGCCAACGTCCTGACTTTC.